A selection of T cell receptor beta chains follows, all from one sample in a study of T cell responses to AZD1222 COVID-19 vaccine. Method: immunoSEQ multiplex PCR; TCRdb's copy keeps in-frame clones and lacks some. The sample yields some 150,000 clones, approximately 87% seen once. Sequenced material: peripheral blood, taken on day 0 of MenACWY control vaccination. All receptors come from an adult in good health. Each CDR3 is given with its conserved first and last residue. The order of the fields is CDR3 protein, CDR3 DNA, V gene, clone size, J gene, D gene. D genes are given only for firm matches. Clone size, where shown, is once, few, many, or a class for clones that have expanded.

CDR3aa: CASSFGDLNTEAFF
CDR3nt: TGTGCCAGCAGCTTCGGAGACTTGAACACTGAAGCTTTCTTT
v_gene: TRBV7-9
abundance: .
j_gene: TRBJ1-1
d_gene: .

CDR3aa: CASSFSGTLPGELFF
CDR3nt: TGTGCCAGCAGCTTTAGCGGGACTCTCCCCGGGGAGCTGTTTTTT
v_gene: TRBV7-2
abundance: .
j_gene: TRBJ2-2
d_gene: TRBD2

CDR3aa: CASSQGTREAFF
CDR3nt: TGTGCCAGCAGCCAAGGGACCCGAGAAGCTTTCTTT
v_gene: TRBV3-1/TRBV3-2
abundance: .
j_gene: TRBJ1-1
d_gene: .

CDR3aa: CASSSGQGILNSPLHF
CDR3nt: TGTGCCAGCAGCTCAGGACAGGGAATCCTGAATTCACCCCTCCACTTT
v_gene: TRBV7-8
abundance: .
j_gene: TRBJ1-6
d_gene: TRBD1

CDR3aa: CASSLVGTSADTQYF
CDR3nt: TGCGCCAGCAGCTTGGTGGGGACTAGCGCAGATACGCAGTATTTT
v_gene: TRBV5-1
abundance: once
j_gene: TRBJ2-3
d_gene: TRBD2

CDR3aa: CASSPPGNNVLTF
CDR3nt: TGCGCCAGCAGCCCCCCCGGGAACAACGTCCTGACTTTC
v_gene: TRBV5-1
abundance: .
j_gene: TRBJ2-6
d_gene: .

CDR3aa: CASSSGTGKGNSPLHF
CDR3nt: TGTGCCAGCAGCTCCGGGACAGGGAAAGGAAATTCACCCCTCCACTTT
v_gene: TRBV5-4
abundance: .
j_gene: TRBJ1-6
d_gene: TRBD1

CDR3aa: CSVLGQAPFF
CDR3nt: TGCAGCGTCCTTGGACAGGCCCCTTTCTTT
v_gene: TRBV29-1
abundance: .
j_gene: TRBJ1-1
d_gene: TRBD1

CDR3aa: CASSLVTSGEQFF
CDR3nt: TGTGCCAGCAGCTTAGTGACATCGGGGGAGCAGTTCTTC
v_gene: TRBV7-2
abundance: .
j_gene: TRBJ2-1
d_gene: .

CDR3aa: CASSSLAGNYEQYF
CDR3nt: TGTGCCAGCAGCTCCCTAGCGGGGAACTACGAGCAGTACTTC
v_gene: TRBV7-9
abundance: .
j_gene: TRBJ2-7
d_gene: TRBD2

CDR3aa: CASSLDWGSQPQHF
CDR3nt: TGTGCCAGCAGCTTGGACTGGGGTTCGCAGCCCCAGCATTTT
v_gene: TRBV5-8
abundance: .
j_gene: TRBJ1-5
d_gene: .

CDR3aa: CASSFAVNTEAFF
CDR3nt: TGTGCCAGCAGCTTTGCGGTGAACACTGAAGCTTTCTTT
v_gene: TRBV11-3
abundance: .
j_gene: TRBJ1-1
d_gene: .

CDR3aa: CASRWAQSTPLHF
CDR3nt: TGTGCCAGCCGTTGGGCCCAATCGACACCCCTCCACTTT
v_gene: TRBV7-2
abundance: .
j_gene: TRBJ1-6
d_gene: .

CDR3aa: CASSPVGEQRYEQYF
CDR3nt: TGTGCCAGCAGCCCGGTCGGGGAGCAGCGCTACGAGCAGTACTTC
v_gene: TRBV7-2
abundance: .
j_gene: TRBJ2-7
d_gene: .

CDR3aa: CASSQAGRTANYGYTF
CDR3nt: TGTGCCAGCAGCCAAGCTGGGCGTACAGCTAACTATGGCTACACCTTC
v_gene: TRBV3-1/TRBV3-2
abundance: once
j_gene: TRBJ1-2
d_gene: .

CDR3aa: CATSRRGDRPNEKLFF
CDR3nt: TGTGCCACCAGCAGACGGGGGGACAGACCGAATGAAAAACTGTTTTTT
v_gene: TRBV15
abundance: .
j_gene: TRBJ1-4
d_gene: TRBD1

CDR3aa: CASSYSDYNEQFF
CDR3nt: TGTGCCAGCAGTTACTCCGACTACAATGAGCAGTTCTTC
v_gene: TRBV6-5
abundance: .
j_gene: TRBJ2-1
d_gene: .

CDR3aa: CASSLHGTGTYEQYF
CDR3nt: TGTGCCAGCAGTTTACATGGGACGGGGACCTACGAGCAGTACTTC
v_gene: TRBV27
abundance: few
j_gene: TRBJ2-7
d_gene: .

CDR3aa: CATSRDLVSASGRGDTQYF
CDR3nt: TGTGCCACCAGCAGAGATCTCGTTTCGGCTAGCGGGAGAGGAGATACGCAGTATTTT
v_gene: TRBV15
abundance: once
j_gene: TRBJ2-3
d_gene: TRBD2

CDR3aa: CATSDPLTGSYEQYF
CDR3nt: TGTGCCACCAGTGATCCGCTGACAGGCTCCTACGAGCAGTACTTC
v_gene: TRBV24-1
abundance: .
j_gene: TRBJ2-7
d_gene: .

CDR3aa: CASSSGGSNQPQHF
CDR3nt: TGTGCCAGCAGCTCGGGTGGTAGCAATCAGCCCCAGCATTTT
v_gene: TRBV11-3
abundance: .
j_gene: TRBJ1-5
d_gene: .

CDR3aa: CASSPRQGPGGEQYF
CDR3nt: TGTGCCAGTAGCCCTCGACAGGGCCCGGGGGGCGAGCAGTACTTC
v_gene: TRBV19
abundance: .
j_gene: TRBJ2-7
d_gene: .

CDR3aa: CASSSLVPSGGKDTQYF
CDR3nt: TGCGCCAGCAGCTCGCTTGTGCCTAGCGGGGGGAAAGATACGCAGTATTTT
v_gene: TRBV5-1
abundance: .
j_gene: TRBJ2-3
d_gene: TRBD2

CDR3aa: CASSFPPATGVQETQYF
CDR3nt: TGCGCCAGCAGCTTTCCCCCCGCTACAGGGGTTCAAGAGACCCAGTACTTC
v_gene: TRBV5-1
abundance: .
j_gene: TRBJ2-5
d_gene: TRBD1

CDR3aa: CASRKITSAEAFF
CDR3nt: TGTGCCAGCAGGAAGATCACCAGCGCTGAAGCTTTCTTT
v_gene: TRBV6-5
abundance: .
j_gene: TRBJ1-1
d_gene: .

CDR3aa: CATSSRRGDAEAFF
CDR3nt: TGTGCCACCAGCAGCCGGAGAGGGGACGCTGAAGCTTTCTTT
v_gene: TRBV15
abundance: .
j_gene: TRBJ1-1
d_gene: .

CDR3aa: CASSDRTDINTEAFF
CDR3nt: TGTGCCAGCAGTGATAGGACAGATATTAACACTGAAGCTTTCTTT
v_gene: TRBV25-1
abundance: .
j_gene: TRBJ1-1
d_gene: .

CDR3aa: CAISVTGGALDTGELFF
CDR3nt: TGTGCCATCAGTGTGACAGGGGGTGCCCTCGACACCGGGGAGCTGTTTTTT
v_gene: TRBV10-3
abundance: .
j_gene: TRBJ2-2
d_gene: TRBD1

CDR3aa: CASSPGSPRNEQFF
CDR3nt: TGTGCCAGCTCACCAGGATCCCCAAGGAATGAGCAGTTCTTC
v_gene: TRBV18
abundance: .
j_gene: TRBJ2-1
d_gene: .

CDR3aa: CATSDTLEGGSAFF
CDR3nt: TGTGCCACCAGTGATACCTTAGAGGGAGGATCAGCTTTCTTT
v_gene: TRBV24-1
abundance: .
j_gene: TRBJ1-1
d_gene: .

CDR3aa: CASNAVQGSGELFF
CDR3nt: TGTGCCAGCAACGCGGTACAGGGTTCCGGGGAGCTGTTTTTT
v_gene: TRBV6-5
abundance: .
j_gene: TRBJ2-2
d_gene: .

CDR3aa: CASSGRGQLNTEAFF
CDR3nt: TGTGCCAGCAGCGGGAGGGGACAGTTGAACACTGAAGCTTTCTTT
v_gene: TRBV13
abundance: .
j_gene: TRBJ1-1
d_gene: TRBD1

CDR3aa: CASSLADLNTEAFF
CDR3nt: TGTGCCAGCAGCTTAGCAGACTTGAACACTGAAGCTTTCTTT
v_gene: TRBV11-2
abundance: .
j_gene: TRBJ1-1
d_gene: .

CDR3aa: CASSQYNEQYF
CDR3nt: TGTGCCAGCAGCCAGTACAACGAGCAGTACTTC
v_gene: TRBV3-1/TRBV3-2
abundance: .
j_gene: TRBJ2-7
d_gene: .

CDR3aa: CASSENRGSQPQHF
CDR3nt: TGTGCCAGCAGTGAGAACAGGGGGAGTCAGCCCCAGCATTTT
v_gene: TRBV6-4
abundance: .
j_gene: TRBJ1-5
d_gene: TRBD1

CDR3aa: CASSSTGDEQFF
CDR3nt: TGTGCCAGCAGCTCTACAGGGGATGAGCAGTTCTTC
v_gene: TRBV5-6
abundance: .
j_gene: TRBJ2-1
d_gene: TRBD1

CDR3aa: CASSQDGWGSF
CDR3nt: TGTGCCAGCAGCCAAGACGGATGGGGCTCCTTC
v_gene: TRBV5-6
abundance: .
j_gene: TRBJ1-2
d_gene: .

CDR3aa: CASSQDGRHYEQYF
CDR3nt: TGTGCCAGCAGCCAAGATGGGCGCCACTACGAGCAGTACTTC
v_gene: TRBV4-2
abundance: few
j_gene: TRBJ2-7
d_gene: .

CDR3aa: CSVGGTSGILTDTQYF
CDR3nt: TGCAGCGTTGGCGGGACTAGCGGGATCCTCACAGATACGCAGTATTTT
v_gene: TRBV29-1
abundance: once
j_gene: TRBJ2-3
d_gene: TRBD2

CDR3aa: CASTIGGQGAPYGYTF
CDR3nt: TGTGCCAGCACCATCGGTGGGCAGGGTGCGCCCTATGGCTACACCTTC
v_gene: TRBV28
abundance: .
j_gene: TRBJ1-2
d_gene: .

CDR3aa: CASSRWGLAGPGSYNEQFF
CDR3nt: TGTGCCAGCAGCCGGTGGGGACTAGCGGGCCCGGGCTCCTACAATGAGCAGTTCTTC
v_gene: TRBV7-6
abundance: .
j_gene: TRBJ2-1
d_gene: TRBD2